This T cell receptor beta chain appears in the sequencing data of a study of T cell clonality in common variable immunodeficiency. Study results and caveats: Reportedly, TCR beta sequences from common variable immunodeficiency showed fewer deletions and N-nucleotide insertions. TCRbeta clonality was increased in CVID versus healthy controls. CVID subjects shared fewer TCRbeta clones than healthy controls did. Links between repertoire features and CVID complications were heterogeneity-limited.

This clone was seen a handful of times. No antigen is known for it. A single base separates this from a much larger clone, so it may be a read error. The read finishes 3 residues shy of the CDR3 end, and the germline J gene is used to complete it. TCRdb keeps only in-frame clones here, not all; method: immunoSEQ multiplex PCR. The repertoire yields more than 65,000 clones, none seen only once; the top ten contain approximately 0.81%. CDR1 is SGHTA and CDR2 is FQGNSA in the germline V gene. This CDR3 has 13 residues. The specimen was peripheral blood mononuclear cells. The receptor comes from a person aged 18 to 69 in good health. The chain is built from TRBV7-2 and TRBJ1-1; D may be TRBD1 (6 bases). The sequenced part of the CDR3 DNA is TGTGTCAGCAGCTTATCTGGGGGCCAGAAC. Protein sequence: CVSSLSGGQN. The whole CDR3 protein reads CVSSLSGGQNAFF. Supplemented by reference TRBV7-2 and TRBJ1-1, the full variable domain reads GAGVSQSPSNKVTEKGKDVELRCDPISGHTALYWYRQSLGQGLEFLIYFQGNSAPDKSGLPSDRFSAERTGGSVSTLTIQRTQQEDSAVYLCVSSLSGGQNAFFGQGTRLTVV.